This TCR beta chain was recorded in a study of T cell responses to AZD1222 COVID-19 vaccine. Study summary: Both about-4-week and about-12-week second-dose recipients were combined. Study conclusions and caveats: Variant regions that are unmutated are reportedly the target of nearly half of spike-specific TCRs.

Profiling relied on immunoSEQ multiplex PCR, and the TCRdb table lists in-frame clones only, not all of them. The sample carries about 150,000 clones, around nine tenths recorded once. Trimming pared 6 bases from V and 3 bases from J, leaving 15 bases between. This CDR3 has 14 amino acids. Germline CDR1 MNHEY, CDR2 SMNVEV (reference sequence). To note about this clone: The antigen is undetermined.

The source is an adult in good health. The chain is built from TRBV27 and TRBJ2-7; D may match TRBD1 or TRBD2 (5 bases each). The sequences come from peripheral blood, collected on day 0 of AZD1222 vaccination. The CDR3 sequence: CASRREGSGYEQYF. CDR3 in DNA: TGTGCCAGCAGAAGAGAGGGGAGCGGCTACGAGCAGTACTTC.